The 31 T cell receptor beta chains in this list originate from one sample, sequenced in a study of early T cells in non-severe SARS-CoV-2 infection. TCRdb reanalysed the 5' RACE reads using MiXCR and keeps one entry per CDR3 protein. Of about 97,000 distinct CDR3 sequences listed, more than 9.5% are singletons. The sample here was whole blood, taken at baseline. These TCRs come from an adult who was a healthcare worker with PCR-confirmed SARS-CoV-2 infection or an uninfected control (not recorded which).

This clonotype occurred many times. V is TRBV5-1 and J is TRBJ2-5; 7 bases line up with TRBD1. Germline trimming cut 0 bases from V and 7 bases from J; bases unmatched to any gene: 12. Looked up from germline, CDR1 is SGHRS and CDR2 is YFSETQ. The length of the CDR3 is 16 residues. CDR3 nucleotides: TGCGCCAGCAGCTTGGGAATACTCGGGACAGAAGGGACCCAGTACTTC. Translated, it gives CASSLGILGTEGTQYF.

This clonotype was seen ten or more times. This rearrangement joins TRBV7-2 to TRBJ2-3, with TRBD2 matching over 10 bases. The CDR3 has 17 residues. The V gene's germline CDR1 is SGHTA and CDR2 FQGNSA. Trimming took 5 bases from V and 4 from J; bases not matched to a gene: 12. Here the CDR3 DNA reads TGTGCCAGCAGCCGAAAAGCGACTAGCGGGCTCGCAGATACGCAGTATTTT. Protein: CASSRKATSGLADTQYF.

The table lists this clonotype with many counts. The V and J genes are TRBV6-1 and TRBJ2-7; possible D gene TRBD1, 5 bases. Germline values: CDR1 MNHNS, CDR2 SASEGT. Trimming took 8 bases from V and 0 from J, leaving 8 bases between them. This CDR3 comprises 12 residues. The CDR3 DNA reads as TGTGCCAGCGAGACAGTCTCCTACGAGCAGTACTTC. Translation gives CASETVSYEQYF.

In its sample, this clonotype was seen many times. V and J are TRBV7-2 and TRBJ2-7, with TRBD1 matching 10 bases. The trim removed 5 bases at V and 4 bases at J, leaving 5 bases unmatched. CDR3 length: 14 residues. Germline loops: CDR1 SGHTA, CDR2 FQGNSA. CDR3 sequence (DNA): TGTGCCAGCAGCCCCCGGACAGGGGGGTACGAGCAGTACTTC. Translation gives CASSPRTGGYEQYF.

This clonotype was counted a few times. The CDR3 bases are TGTGCCAGCAGTCACCGGGACATTCGTGAAGAGACCCAGTACTTC. This encodes CASSHRDIREETQYF. The V call is TRBV28, the J call TRBJ2-5, with D possibly TRBD1 on 6 matching bases. This CDR3 is 15 amino acids long. In germline, CDR1 is MDHEN, CDR2 SYDVKM. V was pared by 5 bases and J by 3 bases, with 16 bases between.

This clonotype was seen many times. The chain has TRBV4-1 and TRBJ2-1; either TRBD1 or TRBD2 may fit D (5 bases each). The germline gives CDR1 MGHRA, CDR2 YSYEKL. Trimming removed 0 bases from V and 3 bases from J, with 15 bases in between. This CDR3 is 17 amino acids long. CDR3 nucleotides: TGCGCCAGCAGCCAAGATGGGAGCCTGGGGGACTACAATGAGCAGTTCTTC. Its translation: CASSQDGSLGDYNEQFF.

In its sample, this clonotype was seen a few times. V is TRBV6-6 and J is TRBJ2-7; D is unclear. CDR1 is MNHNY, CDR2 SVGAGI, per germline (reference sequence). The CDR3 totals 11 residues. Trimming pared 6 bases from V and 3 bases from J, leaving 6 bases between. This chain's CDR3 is CASRSYYEQYF. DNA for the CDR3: TGTGCCAGCAGAAGCTACTACGAGCAGTACTTC.

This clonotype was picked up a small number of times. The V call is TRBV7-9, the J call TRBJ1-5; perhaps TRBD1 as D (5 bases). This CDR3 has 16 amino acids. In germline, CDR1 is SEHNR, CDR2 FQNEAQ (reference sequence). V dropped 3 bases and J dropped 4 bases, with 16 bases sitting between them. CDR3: CASSFGAQTDNQPQHF. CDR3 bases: TGTGCCAGCAGCTTCGGGGCCCAGACAGATAATCAGCCCCAGCATTTT.

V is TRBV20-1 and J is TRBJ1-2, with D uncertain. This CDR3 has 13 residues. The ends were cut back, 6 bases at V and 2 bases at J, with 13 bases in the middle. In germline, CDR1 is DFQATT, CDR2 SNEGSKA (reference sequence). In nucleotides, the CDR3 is TGCAGTGCCGGCGGCAGCTTAAACTATGGCTACACCTTC. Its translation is CSAGGSLNYGYTF.

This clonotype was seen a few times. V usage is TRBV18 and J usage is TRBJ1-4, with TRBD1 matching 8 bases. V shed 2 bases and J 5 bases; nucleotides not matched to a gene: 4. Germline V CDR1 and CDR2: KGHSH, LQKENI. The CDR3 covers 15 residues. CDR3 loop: CASSPKAGGNEKLFF. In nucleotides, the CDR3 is TGTGCCAGCTCACCAAAGGCAGGGGGCAATGAAAAACTGTTTTTT.

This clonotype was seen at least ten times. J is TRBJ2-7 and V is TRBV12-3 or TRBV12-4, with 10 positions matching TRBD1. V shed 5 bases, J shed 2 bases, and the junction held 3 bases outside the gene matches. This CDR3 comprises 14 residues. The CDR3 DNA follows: TGTGCCAGCAGTCAAGGACAGGGGGCCTACGAGCAGTACTTC. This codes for CASSQGQGAYEQYF.

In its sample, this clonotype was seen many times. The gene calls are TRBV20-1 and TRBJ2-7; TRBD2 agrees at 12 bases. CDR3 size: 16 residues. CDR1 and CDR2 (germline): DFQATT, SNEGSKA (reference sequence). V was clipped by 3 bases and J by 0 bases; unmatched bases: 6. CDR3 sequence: CSASKTSGGYSYEQYF. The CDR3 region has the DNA TGCAGTGCTAGCAAGACTAGCGGGGGCTACTCCTACGAGCAGTACTTC.

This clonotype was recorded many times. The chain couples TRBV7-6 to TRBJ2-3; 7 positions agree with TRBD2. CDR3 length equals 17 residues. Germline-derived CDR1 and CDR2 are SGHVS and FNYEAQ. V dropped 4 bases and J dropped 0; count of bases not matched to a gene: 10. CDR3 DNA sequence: TGTGCCAGCAGCTATCCGAAATCGGGGGGAAGCACAGATACGCAGTATTTT. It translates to CASSYPKSGGSTDTQYF.

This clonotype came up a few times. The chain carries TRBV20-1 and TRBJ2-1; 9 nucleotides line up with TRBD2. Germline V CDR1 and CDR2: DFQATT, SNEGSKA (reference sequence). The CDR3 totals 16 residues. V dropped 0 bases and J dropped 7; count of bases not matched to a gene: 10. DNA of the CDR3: TGCAGTGCTAGAGATGGTCAGAGCGGGGGGTCGAATGAGCAGTTCTTC. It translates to CSARDGQSGGSNEQFF.

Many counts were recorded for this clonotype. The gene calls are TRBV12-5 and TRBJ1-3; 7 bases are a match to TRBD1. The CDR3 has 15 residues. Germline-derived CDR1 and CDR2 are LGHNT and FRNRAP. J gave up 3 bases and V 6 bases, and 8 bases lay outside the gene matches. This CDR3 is CASGQGTASGNTIYF. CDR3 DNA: TGTGCTAGTGGACAGGGGACGGCGAGTGGAAACACCATATATTTT. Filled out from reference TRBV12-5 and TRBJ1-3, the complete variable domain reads DARVTQTPRHKVTEMGQEVTMRCQPILGHNTVFWYRQTMMQGLELLAYFRNRAPLDDSGMPKDRFSAEMPDATLATLKIQPSEPRDSAVYFCASGQGTASGNTIYFGEGSWLTVV.

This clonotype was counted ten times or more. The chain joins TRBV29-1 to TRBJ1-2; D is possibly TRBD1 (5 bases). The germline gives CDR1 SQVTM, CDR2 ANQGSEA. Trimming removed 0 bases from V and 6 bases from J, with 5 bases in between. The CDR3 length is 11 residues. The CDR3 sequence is CSVEEGDGYTF. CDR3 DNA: TGCAGCGTTGAAGAAGGGGATGGCTACACCTTC. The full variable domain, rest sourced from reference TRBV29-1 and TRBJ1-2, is SAVISQKPSRDICQRGTSLTIQCQVDSQVTMMFWYRQQPGQSLTLIATANQGSEATYESGFVIDKFPISRPNLTFSTLTVSNMSPEDSSIYLCSVEEGDGYTFGSGTRLTVV.

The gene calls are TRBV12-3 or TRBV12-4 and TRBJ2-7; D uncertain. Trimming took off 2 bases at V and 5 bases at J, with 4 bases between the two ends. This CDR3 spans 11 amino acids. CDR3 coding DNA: TGTGCCAGCAGTTTATTGAACGAGCAGTACTTC. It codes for CASSLLNEQYF.

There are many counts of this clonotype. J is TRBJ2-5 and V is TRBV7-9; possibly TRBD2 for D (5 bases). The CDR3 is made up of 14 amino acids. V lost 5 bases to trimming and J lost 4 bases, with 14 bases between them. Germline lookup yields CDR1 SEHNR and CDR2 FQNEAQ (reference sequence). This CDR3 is CASSARVGGETQYF. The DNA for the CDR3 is TGTGCCAGCAGCGCAAGGGTAGGAGGAGAGACCCAGTACTTC.

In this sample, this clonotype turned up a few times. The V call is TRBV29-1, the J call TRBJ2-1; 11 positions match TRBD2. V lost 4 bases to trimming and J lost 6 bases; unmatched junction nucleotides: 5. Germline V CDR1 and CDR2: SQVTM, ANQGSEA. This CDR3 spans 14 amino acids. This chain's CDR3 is CSVAGTSGVNEQFF. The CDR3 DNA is TGCAGCGTTGCCGGGACTAGCGGCGTCAATGAGCAGTTCTTC.

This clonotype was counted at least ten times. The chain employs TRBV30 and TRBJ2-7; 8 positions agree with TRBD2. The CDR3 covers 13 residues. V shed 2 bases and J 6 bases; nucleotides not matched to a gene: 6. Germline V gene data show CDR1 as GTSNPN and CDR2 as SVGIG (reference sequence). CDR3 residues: CAWSTGTSREQYF. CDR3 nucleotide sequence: TGTGCCTGGAGTACCGGGACTAGTCGCGAGCAGTACTTC.

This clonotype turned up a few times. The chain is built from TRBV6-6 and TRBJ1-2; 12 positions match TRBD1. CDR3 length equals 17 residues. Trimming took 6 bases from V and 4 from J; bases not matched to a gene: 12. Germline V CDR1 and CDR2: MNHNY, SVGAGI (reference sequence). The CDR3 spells CASSRGQGALASYGYTF. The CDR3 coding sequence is TGTGCCAGCAGCCGGGGACAGGGGGCATTAGCTAGCTATGGCTACACCTTC.

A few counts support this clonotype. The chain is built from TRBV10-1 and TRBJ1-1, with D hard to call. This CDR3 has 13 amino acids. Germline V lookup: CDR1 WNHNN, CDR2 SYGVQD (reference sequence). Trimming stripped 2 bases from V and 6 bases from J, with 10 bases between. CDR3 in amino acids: CASSEPHGAEAFF. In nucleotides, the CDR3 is TGCGCCAGCAGTGAGCCCCACGGGGCTGAAGCTTTCTTT.

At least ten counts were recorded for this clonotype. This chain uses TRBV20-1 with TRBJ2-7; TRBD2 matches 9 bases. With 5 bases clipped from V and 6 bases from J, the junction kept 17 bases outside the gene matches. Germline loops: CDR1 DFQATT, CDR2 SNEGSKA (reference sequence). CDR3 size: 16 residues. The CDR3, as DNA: TGCAGTGCTCGGGAGGGTGGCGGGAGGGCCTTTTTCGAGCAGTACTTC. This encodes CSAREGGGRAFFEQYF.

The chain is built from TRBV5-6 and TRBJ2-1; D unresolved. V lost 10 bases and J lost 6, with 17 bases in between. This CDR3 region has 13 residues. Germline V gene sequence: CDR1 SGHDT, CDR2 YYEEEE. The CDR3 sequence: CAAGPTPTNEQFF. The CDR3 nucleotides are TGTGCCGCTGGCCCTACCCCCACCAATGAGCAGTTCTTC.

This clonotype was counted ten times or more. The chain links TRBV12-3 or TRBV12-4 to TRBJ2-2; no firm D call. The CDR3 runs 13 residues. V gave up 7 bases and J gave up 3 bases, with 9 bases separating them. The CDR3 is CASTVRDTGELFF. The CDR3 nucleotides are TGTGCCAGCACAGTACGTGACACCGGGGAGCTGTTTTTT.

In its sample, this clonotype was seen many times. This chain's CDR3 is CASSLYGPNSPLHF. The CDR3 DNA reads TGTGCCAGCAGCTTGTATGGTCCCAATTCACCCCTCCACTTT. The chain couples TRBV7-2 to TRBJ1-6; D remains unclear. There are 14 residues in the CDR3. Deletions cut 3 bases from V and 7 bases from J, with 10 bases between. Germline V CDR1 and CDR2: SGHTA, FQGNSA.

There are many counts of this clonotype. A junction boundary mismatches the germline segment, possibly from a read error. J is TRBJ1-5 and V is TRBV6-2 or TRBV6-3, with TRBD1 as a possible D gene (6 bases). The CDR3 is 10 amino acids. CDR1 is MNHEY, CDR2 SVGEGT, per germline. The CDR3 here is CAVGGNRSNF. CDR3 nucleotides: TGTGCCGTAGGGGGAAATAGGAGCAATTTT.

The CDR3 coding sequence is TGTGCCAGCGGCATTTACCGGGACAGGGCATCACCCCTCCACTTT. Translation gives CASGIYRDRASPLHF. J is TRBJ1-6 and V is TRBV7-9, with 9 bases identical to TRBD1. Germline loops: CDR1 SEHNR, CDR2 FQNEAQ (reference sequence). Losses at the gene ends were 8 bases for V and 10 bases for J; bases not matched to a gene: 12. This CDR3 has 15 residues.

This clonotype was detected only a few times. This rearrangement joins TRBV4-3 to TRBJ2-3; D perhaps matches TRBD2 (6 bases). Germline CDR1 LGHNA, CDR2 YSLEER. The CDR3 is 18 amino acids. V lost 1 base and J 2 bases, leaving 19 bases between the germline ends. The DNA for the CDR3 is TGCGCCAGCAGCCAAGCGGTAGGCTTGCGGGATAACACAGATACGCAGTATTTT. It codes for CASSQAVGLRDNTDTQYF.

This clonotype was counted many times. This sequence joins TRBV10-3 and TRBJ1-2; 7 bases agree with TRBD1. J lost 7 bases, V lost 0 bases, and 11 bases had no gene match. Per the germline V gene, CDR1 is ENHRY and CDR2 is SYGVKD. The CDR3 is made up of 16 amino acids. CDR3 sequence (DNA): TGTGCCATCAGTGAGTCCCCTGACAGGGAAAGTCTTGGCTACACCTTC. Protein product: CAISESPDRESLGYTF.

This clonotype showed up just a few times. The CDR3 DNA sequence: TGTGCCAGTAGCGGAGGAGGGACGGACGCTTCCTACGAGCAGTACTTC. Protein product: CASSGGGTDASYEQYF. The chain combines TRBV19 with TRBJ2-7, with TRBD2 as a possible D gene (6 bases). Trimming removed 6 bases from V and 1 base from J, with 19 bases in between. The CDR3 contains 16 residues. Germline V gives CDR1 LNHDA, CDR2 SQIVND (reference sequence).